This TCR beta chain was identified in a study of OX40 agonist ivuxolimab in advanced cancers. Study-level background: Dose-escalation patients' cancers were hepatocellular carcinoma, melanoma, renal cell or head and neck cancer.

Profiled with immunoSEQ multiplex PCR; TCRdb holds only in-frame clones, not every one. Of around 58,000 clones listed, 86% were seen once; the top ten hold roughly 12%. The CDR3 spans 16 residues. Per germline, CDR1 MNHEY and CDR2 SMNVEV (reference sequence). Trimming cost V 7 bases and J 6 bases; bases outside gene matches: 14. Patients with a history of autoimmune disease or on systemic immunosuppression were excluded. Blood got drawn at baseline, again on cycle 4 day 1, and then on cycle 7 day 1. The chain employs TRBV27 and TRBJ2-1; 8 bases match TRBD2. This receptor was obtained from an adult with an advanced solid tumor such as melanoma, head and neck, liver or kidney cancer. Source: CD4+ or CD8+ T cells sorted from blood, taken in a trial of the OX40 agonist ivuxolimab. CDR3 coding DNA: TGTGCCAGCACCTTGGGGACTAGAAAAGGCCGCAATGAGCAGTTCTTC. It translates to CASTLGTRKGRNEQFF.